The TCR beta chain under discussion was sequenced for a study of Ad26.COV2.S vaccination and SARS-CoV-2 variants. The treatment is: roughly 18 received Ad26.COV2.S at low or high dose, single or two shots; several received placebo; per-sample allocation not given. Following the first vaccine or placebo injection, samples were taken on day 63. Germline CDR1 and CDR2: LGHNT and FRNRAP. The CDR3 runs 14 residues. V lost 1 base, J lost 8 bases, and 4 bases stayed unmatched. Sequencing was performed with immunoSEQ multiplex PCR; in TCRdb, only in-frame clones are kept and a portion is missing. The sample has 380,000 or so clones, 80% to 90% seen once; the top ten hold 7.4%.

This receptor was identified in a person between 18 and 60 years old who received the Ad26.COV2.S COVID-19 vaccine or a placebo. J is TRBJ2-2 and V is TRBV12-5; TRBD2 matches at 7 bases. The input for sequencing was peripheral blood, taken in a trial of Ad26.COV2.S vaccine versus placebo. The CDR3 is CASGLGEGSGELFF. CDR3 DNA sequence: TGTGCTAGTGGTTTGGGGGAGGGGAGTGGGGAGCTGTTTTTT.